The text below deals with one TCR beta chain. Its matching antigen is unknown. RNA transcripts yielded amplified TCR beta CDR3 regions. HTBI primers were employed in first-round RT-PCR, then a second-round multiplex PCR followed. TCRdb recomputed calls from the multiplex PCR reads with MiXCR, one row per CDR3 protein. Among about 160,000 distinct CDR3 sequences, approximately 40% were seen once, and the ten largest hold less than 6%. The record originates from a study of Graves' ophthalmopathy and Graves' hyperthyroidism. About the research overall: Researchers obtained peripheral blood at initial diagnosis, before any treatment had begun. General study points: Most thyroid-expanded clonotypes exceeding 0.001 frequency were also found in blood. Stable hyperthyroidism and ophthalmopathy were told apart by a 13-signature model, which achieved approximately 87% sensitivity and 81.08% specificity.

The CDR3 runs to 13 residues. Germline loops: CDR1 MNHEY, CDR2 SVGEGT. V lost 8 bases to trimming and J lost 1 base; unmatched junction nucleotides: 3. This TCR came from a woman aged 35 to 49 with Graves' ophthalmopathy. This chain connects TRBV6-2 or TRBV6-3 to TRBJ2-7; 9 bases map to TRBD2. Sequences were obtained from peripheral blood. The CDR3 region has the DNA TGTGCCAGCTTAGCGGGAGAGTCCTACGAGCAGTACTTC. This translates into CASLAGESYEQYF.